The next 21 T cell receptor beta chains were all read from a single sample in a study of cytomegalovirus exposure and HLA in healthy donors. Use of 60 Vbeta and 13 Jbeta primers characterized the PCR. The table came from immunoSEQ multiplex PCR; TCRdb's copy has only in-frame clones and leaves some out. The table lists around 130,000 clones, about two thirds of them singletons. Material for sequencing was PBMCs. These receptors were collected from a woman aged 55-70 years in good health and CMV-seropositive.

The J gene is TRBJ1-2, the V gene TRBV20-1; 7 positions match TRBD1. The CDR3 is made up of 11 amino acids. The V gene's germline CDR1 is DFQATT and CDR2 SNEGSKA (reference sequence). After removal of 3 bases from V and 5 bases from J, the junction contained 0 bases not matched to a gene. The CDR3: CSARTGYGYTF. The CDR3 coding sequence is TGCAGTGCTAGGACAGGGTATGGCTACACCTTC.

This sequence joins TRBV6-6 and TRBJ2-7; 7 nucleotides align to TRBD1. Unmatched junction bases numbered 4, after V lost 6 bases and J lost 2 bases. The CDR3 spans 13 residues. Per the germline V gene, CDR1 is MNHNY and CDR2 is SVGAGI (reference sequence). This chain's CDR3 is CASRGQDTYEQYF. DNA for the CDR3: TGTGCCAGCAGAGGACAGGACACCTACGAGCAGTACTTC.

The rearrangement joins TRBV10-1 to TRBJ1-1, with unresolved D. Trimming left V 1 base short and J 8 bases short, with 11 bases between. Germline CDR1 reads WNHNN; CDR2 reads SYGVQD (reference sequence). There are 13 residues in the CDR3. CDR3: CASSEYKREEAFF. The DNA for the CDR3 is TGCGCCAGCAGTGAGTATAAGAGGGAGGAAGCTTTCTTT.

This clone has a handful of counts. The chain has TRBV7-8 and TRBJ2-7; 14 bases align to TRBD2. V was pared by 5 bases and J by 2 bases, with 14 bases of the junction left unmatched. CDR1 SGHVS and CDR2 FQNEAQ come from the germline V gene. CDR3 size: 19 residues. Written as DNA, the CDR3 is TGTGCCAGCAGCATGGGGACTAGCGGGGGACCAACACTTCCCTACGAGCAGTACTTC. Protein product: CASSMGTSGGPTLPYEQYF.

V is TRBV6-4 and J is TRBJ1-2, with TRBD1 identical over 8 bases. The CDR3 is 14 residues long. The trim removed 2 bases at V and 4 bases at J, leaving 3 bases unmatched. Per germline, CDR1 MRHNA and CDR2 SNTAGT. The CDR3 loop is CASSDRQGSYGYTF. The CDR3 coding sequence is TGTGCCAGCAGTGACAGACAGGGGTCCTATGGCTACACCTTC.

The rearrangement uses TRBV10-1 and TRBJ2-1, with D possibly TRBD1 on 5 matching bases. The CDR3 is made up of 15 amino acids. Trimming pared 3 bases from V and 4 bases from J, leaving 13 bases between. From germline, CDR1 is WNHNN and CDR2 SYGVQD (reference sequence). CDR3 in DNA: TGCGCCAGCAGTGAACAACAGGACCTATACAATGAGCAGTTCTTC. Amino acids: CASSEQQDLYNEQFF.

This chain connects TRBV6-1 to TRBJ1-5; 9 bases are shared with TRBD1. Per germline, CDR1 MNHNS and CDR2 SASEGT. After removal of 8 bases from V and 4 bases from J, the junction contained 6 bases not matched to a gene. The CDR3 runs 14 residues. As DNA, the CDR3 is TGTGCCAGCCAATGGGGACAGGGAAATCAGCCCCAGCATTTT. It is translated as CASQWGQGNQPQHF.

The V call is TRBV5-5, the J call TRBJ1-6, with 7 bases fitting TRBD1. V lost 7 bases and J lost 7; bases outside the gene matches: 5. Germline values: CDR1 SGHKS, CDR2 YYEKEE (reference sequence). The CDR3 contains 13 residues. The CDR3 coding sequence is TGTGCCAGCGCGGGACAGTCGAATTCACCCCTCCACTTT. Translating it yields CASAGQSNSPLHF.

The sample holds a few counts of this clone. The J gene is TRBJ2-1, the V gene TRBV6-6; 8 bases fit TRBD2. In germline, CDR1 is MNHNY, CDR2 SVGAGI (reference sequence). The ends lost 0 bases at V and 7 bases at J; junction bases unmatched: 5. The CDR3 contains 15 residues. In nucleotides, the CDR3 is TGTGCCAGCAGTTACTCGACGCTAGCGGGTAATGAGCAGTTCTTC. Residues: CASSYSTLAGNEQFF.

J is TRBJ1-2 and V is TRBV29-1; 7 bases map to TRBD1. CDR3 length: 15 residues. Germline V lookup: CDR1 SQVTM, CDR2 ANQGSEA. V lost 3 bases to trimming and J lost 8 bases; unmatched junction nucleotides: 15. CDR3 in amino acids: CSVDNPRTGLSGYTF. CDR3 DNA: TGCAGCGTTGATAACCCACGGACAGGCTTGAGCGGCTACACCTTC.

CDR3 protein: CASSGDRAGNSPLHF. The CDR3 bases are TGTGCCAGCAGTGGGGACAGGGCGGGTAATTCACCCCTCCACTTT. The chain links TRBV2 to TRBJ1-6, with 9 bases lining up with TRBD1. CDR1 and CDR2 from the germline V gene are SNHLY and FYNNEI. The CDR3 has 15 amino acids. V shed 4 bases and J 6 bases; nucleotides not matched to a gene: 4.

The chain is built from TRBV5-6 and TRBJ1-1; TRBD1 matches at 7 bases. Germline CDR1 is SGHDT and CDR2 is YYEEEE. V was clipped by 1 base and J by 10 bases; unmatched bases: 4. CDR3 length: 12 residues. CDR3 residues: CASSLHRGRAFF. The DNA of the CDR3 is TGTGCCAGCAGCTTGCACAGGGGTCGAGCTTTCTTT.

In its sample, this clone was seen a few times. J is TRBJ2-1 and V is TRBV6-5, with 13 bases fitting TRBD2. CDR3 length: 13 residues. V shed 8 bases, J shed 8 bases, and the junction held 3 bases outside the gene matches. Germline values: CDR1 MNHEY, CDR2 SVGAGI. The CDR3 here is CASRLAGGDEQFF. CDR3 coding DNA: TGTGCCAGCCGACTAGCGGGGGGAGATGAGCAGTTCTTC.

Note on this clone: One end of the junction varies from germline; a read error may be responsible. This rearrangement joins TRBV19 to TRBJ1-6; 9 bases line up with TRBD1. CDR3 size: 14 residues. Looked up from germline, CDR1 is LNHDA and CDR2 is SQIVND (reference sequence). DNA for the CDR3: TGTGCCGGTAGCTCCGGGACAGGGAATTCACCCCTCCACTTT. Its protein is CAGSSGTGNSPLHF.

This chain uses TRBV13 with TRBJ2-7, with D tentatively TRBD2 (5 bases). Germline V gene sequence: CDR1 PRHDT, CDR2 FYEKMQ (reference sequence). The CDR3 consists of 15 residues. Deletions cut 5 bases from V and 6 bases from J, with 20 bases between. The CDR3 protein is CASSPGWDRLTEQYF. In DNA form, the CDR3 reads TGTGCCAGCAGCCCGGGGTGGGATCGCCTGACCGAGCAGTACTTC.

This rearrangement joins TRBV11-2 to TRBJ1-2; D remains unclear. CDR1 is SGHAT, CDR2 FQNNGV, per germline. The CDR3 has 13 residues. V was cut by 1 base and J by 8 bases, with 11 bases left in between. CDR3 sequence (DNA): TGTGCCAGCAGCTTAGGCTCTTCAAGCGGCTACACCTTC. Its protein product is CASSLGSSSGYTF.

CDR3 DNA sequence: TGTGCCAGCAGTGAATTCCGACAGGGGGCGGGCGAGCAGTACTTC. It yields the protein CASSEFRQGAGEQYF. The V gene is TRBV25-1, the J gene TRBJ2-7; 10 bases are a match to TRBD1. J lost 6 bases, V lost 1 base, and 6 bases had no gene match. CDR3 length: 15 residues. Germline loops: CDR1 MGHDK, CDR2 SYGVNS.

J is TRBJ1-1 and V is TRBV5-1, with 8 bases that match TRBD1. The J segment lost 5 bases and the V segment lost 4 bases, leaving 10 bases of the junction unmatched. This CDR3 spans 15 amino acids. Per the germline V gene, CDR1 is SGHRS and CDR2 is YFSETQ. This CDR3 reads CASSGRTGMGTEAFF. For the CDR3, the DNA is TGCGCCAGCAGCGGAAGGACAGGGATGGGTACTGAAGCTTTCTTT. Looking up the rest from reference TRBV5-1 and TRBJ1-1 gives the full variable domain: KAGVTQTPRYLIKTRGQQVTLSCSPISGHRSVSWYQQTPGQGLQFLFEYFSETQRNKGNFPGRFSGRQFSNSRSEMNVSTLELGDSALYLCASSGRTGMGTEAFFGQGTRLTVV.

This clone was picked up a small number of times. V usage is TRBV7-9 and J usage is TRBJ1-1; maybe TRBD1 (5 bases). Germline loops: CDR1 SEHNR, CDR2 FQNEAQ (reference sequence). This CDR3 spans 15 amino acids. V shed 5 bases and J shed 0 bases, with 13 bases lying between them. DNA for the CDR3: TGTGCCAGCAGCCCCGCCGGGGGATTGAACACTGAAGCTTTCTTT. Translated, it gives CASSPAGGLNTEAFF.

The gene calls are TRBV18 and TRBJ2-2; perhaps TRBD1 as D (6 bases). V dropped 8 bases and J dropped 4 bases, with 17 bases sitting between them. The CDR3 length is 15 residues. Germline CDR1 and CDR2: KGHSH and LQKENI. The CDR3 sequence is CASGADRSSTGELFF. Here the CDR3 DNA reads TGTGCCAGCGGCGCCGACAGGTCCTCCACCGGGGAGCTGTTTTTT.

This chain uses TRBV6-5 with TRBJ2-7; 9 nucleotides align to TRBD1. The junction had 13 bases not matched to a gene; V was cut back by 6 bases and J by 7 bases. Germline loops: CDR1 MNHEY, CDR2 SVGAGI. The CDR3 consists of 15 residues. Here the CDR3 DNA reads TGTGCCAGCAGGGGTCAAGGACAGGGGCTCGGGGAGCAGTACTTC. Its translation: CASRGQGQGLGEQYF.